This T cell receptor (beta chain) was retrieved from a study of blood T cell repertoires in COVID-19. The V gene's germline CDR1 is LNHNV and CDR2 YYDKDF (reference sequence). CDR3 length: 16 amino acids. V lost 3 bases to trimming and J lost 2 bases, with 14 bases between them. Participant age was about 18 to 100 years, and participants resided in 20 to 30 US areas. In its sample, this clone was seen once. Clones were read by immunoSEQ multiplex PCR, and TCRdb kept only the in-frame ones, dropping some. The table records about 180,000 clones, approximately 84% of them present only once. The chain has TRBV15 and TRBJ2-1; tentatively, D is TRBD1 (5 bases). Material for sequencing was PBMCs or T cells enriched from blood (not recorded which). The receptor was isolated from a woman between 40 and 50 years old with acute COVID-19. The CDR3 sequence is CATSRPALGAYNEQFF. The CDR3 DNA is TGTGCCACCAGCAGGCCAGCGTTAGGGGCCTACAATGAGCAGTTCTTC.